Presented here are 2 T cell receptor beta chains from one specimen sequenced in a study of regulatory T cells in long-lasting Graves disease. The TCR beta library used iRepertoire HTBI primers with Arm-PCR amplification of CDR3. TCRdb re-analysed the multiplex PCR reads in MiXCR, keeping a single row per CDR3 protein. The sample lists about 470,000 distinct CDR3 sequences; less than 25% were seen once. As to time point: persistent/refractory GD, antithyroid drugs over 5 years with positive TRAb. There was RNA extracted from PBMCs, and the TCR library was made from it. Sequenced material: peripheral blood mononuclear cells (PBMCs), taken when the disease was refractory, from a patient treated with antithyroid drugs. The receptors were gathered from a female donor with Graves disease.

This clonotype was detected only a few times. CDR3 sequence: CASSRPGAGTYEQYF. Here the CDR3 DNA reads TGTGCCAGCAGCAGACCGGGGGCGGGGACCTACGAGCAGTACTTC. The chain joins TRBV7-2 to TRBJ2-7; D is tentatively TRBD1 or TRBD2 (6 bases each). Trimming shortened V by 5 bases and J by 2 bases, and 16 bases separated the two germline ends. The CDR3 covers 15 residues. In germline, CDR1 is SGHTA, CDR2 FQGNSA.

This chain links TRBV3-1 with TRBJ2-2, with 9 bases fitting TRBD1. The germline gives CDR1 LGHDT, CDR2 YNNKEL (reference sequence). J was trimmed by 9 bases and V by 4 bases; bases with no gene match: 9. The CDR3 totals 15 residues. The CDR3 sequence: CASSLAGTGYRELFF. CDR3 bases: TGTGCCAGCAGCCTAGCCGGGACAGGGTACAGGGAGCTGTTTTTT. Full variable domain (missing parts from reference TRBV3-1 and TRBJ2-2): DTAVSQTPKYLVTQMGNDKSIKCEQNLGHDTMYWYKQDSKKFLKIMFSYNNKELIINETVPNRFSPKSPDKAHLNLHINSLELGDSAVYFCASSLAGTGYRELFFGEGSRLTVL.